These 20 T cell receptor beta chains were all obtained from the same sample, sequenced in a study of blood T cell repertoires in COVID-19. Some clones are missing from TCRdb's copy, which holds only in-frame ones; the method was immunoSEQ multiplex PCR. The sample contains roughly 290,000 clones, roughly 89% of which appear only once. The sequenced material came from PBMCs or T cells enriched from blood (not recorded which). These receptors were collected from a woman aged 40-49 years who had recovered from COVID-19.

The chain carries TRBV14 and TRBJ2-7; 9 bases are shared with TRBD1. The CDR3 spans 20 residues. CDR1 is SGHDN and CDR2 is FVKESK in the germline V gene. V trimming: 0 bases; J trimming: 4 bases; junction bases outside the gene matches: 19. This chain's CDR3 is CASSQDPGQGTLIGFYEQYF. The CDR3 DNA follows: TGTGCCAGCAGCCAAGATCCTGGACAGGGGACCCTAATCGGATTTTACGAGCAGTACTTC.

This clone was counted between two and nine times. DNA of the CDR3: TGTGCCAGCAGCACCGCACAGGGTAGGACGGGAAACACCATATATTTT. This sequence encodes CASSTAQGRTGNTIYF. This rearrangement joins TRBV28 to TRBJ1-3; D possibly corresponds to TRBD1 (6 bases). The CDR3 has 16 amino acids. V was clipped by 6 bases and J by 4 bases, with 19 bases between them. CDR1 is MDHEN and CDR2 is SYDVKM in the germline V gene. Based on the CDR3 plus reference TRBV28 and TRBJ1-3, the full variable domain is DVKVTQSSRYLVKRTGEKVFLECVQDMDHENMFWYRQDPGLGLRLIYFSYDVKMKEKGDIPEGYSVSREKKERFSLILESASTNQTSMYLCASSTAQGRTGNTIYFGEGSWLTVV.

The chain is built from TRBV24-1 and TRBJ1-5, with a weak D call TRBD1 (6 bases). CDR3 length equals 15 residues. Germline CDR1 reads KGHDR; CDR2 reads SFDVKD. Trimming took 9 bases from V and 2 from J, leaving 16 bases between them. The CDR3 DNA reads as TGTGCCACCGGATCAGGGGTCGAGGGCAATCAGCCCCAGCATTTT. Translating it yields CATGSGVEGNQPQHF.

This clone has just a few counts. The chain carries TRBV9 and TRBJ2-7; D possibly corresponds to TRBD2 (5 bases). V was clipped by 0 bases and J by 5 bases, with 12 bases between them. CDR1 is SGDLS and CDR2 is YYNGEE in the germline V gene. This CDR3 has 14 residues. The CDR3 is CASSVALGSHEQYF. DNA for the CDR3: TGTGCCAGCAGCGTAGCTCTAGGGAGCCACGAGCAGTACTTC.

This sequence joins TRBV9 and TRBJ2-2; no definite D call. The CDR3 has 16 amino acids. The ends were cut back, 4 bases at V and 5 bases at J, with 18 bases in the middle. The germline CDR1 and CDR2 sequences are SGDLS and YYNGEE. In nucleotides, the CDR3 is TGTGCCAGCAGCCCCTATGAAACTTCATTAACCGGGGAGCTGTTTTTT. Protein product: CASSPYETSLTGELFF.

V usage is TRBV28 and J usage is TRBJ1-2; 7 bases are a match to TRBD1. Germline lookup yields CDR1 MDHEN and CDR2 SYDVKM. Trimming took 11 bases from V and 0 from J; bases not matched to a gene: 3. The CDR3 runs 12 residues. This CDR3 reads CACGTANYGYTF. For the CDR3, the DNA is TGTGCCTGTGGGACAGCTAACTATGGCTACACCTTC.

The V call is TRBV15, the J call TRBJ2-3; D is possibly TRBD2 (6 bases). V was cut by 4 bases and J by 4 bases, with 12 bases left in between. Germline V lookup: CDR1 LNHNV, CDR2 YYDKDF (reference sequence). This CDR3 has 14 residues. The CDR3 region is CATSIRVAADTQYF. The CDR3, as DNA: TGTGCCACCAGCATCCGCGTAGCGGCAGATACGCAGTATTTT.

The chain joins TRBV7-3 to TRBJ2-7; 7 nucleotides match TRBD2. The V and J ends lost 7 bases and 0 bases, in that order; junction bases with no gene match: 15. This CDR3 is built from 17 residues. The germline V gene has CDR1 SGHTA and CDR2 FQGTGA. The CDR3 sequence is CASTLNPRPSGSYEQYF. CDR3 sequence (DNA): TGTGCCAGCACCCTTAACCCCCGTCCTAGCGGCTCCTACGAGCAGTACTTC.

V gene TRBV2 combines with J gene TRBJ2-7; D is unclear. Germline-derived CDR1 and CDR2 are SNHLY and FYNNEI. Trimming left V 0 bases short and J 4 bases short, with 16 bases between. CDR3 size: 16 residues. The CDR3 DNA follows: TGTGCCAGCAGTGAAGCGCTAGGCCGGCTCGGATACGAGCAGTACTTC. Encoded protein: CASSEALGRLGYEQYF.

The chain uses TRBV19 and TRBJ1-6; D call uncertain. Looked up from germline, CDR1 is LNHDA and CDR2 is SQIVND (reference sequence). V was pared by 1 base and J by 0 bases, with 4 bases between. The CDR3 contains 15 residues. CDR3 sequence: CASSIGSSYNSPLHF. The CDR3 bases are TGTGCCAGTAGTATAGGGAGCTCCTATAATTCACCCCTCCACTTT.

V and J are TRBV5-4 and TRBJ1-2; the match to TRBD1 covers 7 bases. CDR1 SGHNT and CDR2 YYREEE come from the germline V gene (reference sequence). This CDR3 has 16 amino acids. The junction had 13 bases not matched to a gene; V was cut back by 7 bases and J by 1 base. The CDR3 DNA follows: TGTGCCAGCCGCGGGGCAGGGGGTTTCTTTAACTATGGCTACACCTTC. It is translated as CASRGAGGFFNYGYTF.

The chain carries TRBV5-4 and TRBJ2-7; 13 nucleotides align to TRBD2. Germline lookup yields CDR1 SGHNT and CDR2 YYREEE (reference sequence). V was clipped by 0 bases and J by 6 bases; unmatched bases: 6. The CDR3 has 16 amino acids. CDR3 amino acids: CASSLGGTSGTSEQYF. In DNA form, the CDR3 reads TGTGCCAGCAGCTTGGGAGGGACTAGCGGGACAAGCGAGCAGTACTTC.

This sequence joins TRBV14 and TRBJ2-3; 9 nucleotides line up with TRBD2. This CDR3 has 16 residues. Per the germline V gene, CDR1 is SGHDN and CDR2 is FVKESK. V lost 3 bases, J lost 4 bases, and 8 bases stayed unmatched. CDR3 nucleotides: TGTGCCAGCAGCCAGGCGGGAGGGCCATGGGCAGATACGCAGTATTTT. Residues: CASSQAGGPWADTQYF.

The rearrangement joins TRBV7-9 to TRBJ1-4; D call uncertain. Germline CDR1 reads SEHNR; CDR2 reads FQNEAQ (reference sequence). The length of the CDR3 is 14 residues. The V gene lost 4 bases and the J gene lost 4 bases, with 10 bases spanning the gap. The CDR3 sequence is CASSSTAVNEKLFF. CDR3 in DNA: TGTGCCAGCAGCTCCACAGCTGTTAATGAAAAACTGTTTTTT.

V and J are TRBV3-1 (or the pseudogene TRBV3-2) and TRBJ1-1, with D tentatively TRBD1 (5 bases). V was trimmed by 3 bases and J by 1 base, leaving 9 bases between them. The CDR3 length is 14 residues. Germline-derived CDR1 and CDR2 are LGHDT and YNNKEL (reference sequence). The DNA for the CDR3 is TGTGCCAGCAGCCAGACAGATCGGAACACTGAAGCTTTCTTT. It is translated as CASSQTDRNTEAFF.

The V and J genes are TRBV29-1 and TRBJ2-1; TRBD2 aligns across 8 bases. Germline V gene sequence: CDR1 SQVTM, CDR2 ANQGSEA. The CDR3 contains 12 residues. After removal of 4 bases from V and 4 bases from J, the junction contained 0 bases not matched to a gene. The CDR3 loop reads CSVASGYNEQFF. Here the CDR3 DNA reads TGCAGCGTTGCTAGCGGGTACAATGAGCAGTTCTTC.

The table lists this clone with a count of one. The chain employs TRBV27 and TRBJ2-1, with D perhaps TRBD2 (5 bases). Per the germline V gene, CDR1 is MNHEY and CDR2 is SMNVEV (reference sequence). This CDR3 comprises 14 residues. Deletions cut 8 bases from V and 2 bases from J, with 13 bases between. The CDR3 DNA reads TGTGCCAGCTTTCCCCCCGGGACCTACAATGAGCAGTTCTTC. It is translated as CASFPPGTYNEQFF.

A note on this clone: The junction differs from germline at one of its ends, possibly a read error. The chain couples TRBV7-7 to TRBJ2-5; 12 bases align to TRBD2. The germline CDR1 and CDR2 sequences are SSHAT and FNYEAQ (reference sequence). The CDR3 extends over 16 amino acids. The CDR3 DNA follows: TGTGCTAGCAGCTCACTAGCGGGAGGCCCTAAAGAGACCCAGTACTTC. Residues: CASSSLAGGPKETQYF.

CDR3 DNA: TGCGCCAGCAGCACAGGGGAGGGCAATCAGCCCCAGCATTTT. Translation gives CASSTGEGNQPQHF. The V gene is TRBV5-1, the J gene TRBJ1-5; TRBD1 aligns across 7 bases. J gave up 2 bases and V 4 bases, and 3 bases lay outside the gene matches. The CDR3 length is 14 residues. Germline V gene lookup returns CDR1 SGHRS and CDR2 YFSETQ.

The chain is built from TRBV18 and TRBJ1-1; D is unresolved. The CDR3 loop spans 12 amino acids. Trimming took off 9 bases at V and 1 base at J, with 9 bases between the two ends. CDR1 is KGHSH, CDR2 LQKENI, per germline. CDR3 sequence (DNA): TGTGCCAGTCGCACAGCGAACACTGAAGCTTTCTTT. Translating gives CASRTANTEAFF.